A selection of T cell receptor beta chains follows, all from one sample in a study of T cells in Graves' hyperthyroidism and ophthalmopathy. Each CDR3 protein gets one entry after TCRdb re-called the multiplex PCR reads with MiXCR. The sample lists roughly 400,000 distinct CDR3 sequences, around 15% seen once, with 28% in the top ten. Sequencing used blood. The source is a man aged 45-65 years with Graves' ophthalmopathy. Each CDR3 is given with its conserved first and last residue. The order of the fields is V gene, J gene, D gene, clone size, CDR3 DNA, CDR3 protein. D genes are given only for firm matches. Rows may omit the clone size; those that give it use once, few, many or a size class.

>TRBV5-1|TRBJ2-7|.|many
TGCGCCAGCAGCTTGGGACCTAGCAACCTCTCCTACGAGCAGTACTTC
CASSLGPSNLSYEQYF
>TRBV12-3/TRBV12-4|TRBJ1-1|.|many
TGTGCCAGCAGTTCGCTTACTCCGGAAGCTTTCTTT
CASSSLTPEAFF
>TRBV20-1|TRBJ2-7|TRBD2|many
TGCAGTGCTCCTACACCGTGGACTAGCGGGTACGAGCAGTACTTC
CSAPTPWTSGYEQYF
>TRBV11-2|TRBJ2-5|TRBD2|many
TGTGCCAGCAGCCCAGAGCGGGAGGGCCAAGAGACCCAGTACTTC
CASSPEREGQETQYF
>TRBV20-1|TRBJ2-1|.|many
TGCAGTGCTAGAGGGACGGTTTTATACAATGAGCAGTTCTTC
CSARGTVLYNEQFF
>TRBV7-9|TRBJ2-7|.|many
TGTGCCAGCAGCCCCTCGTCGCACTCCTACGAGCAGTACTTC
CASSPSSHSYEQYF
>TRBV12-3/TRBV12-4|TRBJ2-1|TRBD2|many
TGTGCCAGCAGGACGACTAGCGGGAGTGTCAATGAGCAGTTCTTC
CASRTTSGSVNEQFF
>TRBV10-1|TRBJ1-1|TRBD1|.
TGCGCCAGCAGTCACGGCCCGGGACAGGGAATAAAGTGCACTGAAGCTTTCTTT
CASSHGPGQGIKCTEAFF
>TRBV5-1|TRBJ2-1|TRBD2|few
TGCGCCAGCAGCTTGGCCTCGCTAGCGGGAGGGTACAATGAGCAGTTCTTC
CASSLASLAGGYNEQFF
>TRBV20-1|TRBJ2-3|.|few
TGCAGTGCTAGACTCCCCCGGCCGCCAGATACGCAGTATTTT
CSARLPRPPDTQYF